These 8 T cell receptor beta chains originate from one sample sequenced in a study of T cell responses to AZD1222 COVID-19 vaccine. Profiling relied on immunoSEQ multiplex PCR, and the TCRdb table lists in-frame clones only, not all of them. Altogether over 150,000 clones are present, 80% to 95% being singletons, with the ten largest covering approximately 1%. The source material was peripheral blood, sampled 28 days after the second AZD1222 dose. The receptors stem from an adult who received the AZD1222 COVID-19 vaccine.

The chain couples TRBV11-2 to TRBJ1-3; the D gene is possibly TRBD1 (6 bases). Germline V lookup: CDR1 SGHAT, CDR2 FQNNGV. CDR3 size: 13 residues. V dropped 6 bases and J dropped 4 bases, with 10 bases sitting between them. The CDR3 sequence is CASRFQGGNTIYF. The CDR3 coding sequence is TGTGCCAGCAGATTTCAGGGGGGAAACACCATATATTTT.

The V call is TRBV19, the J call TRBJ2-7, with D possibly being TRBD2 (5 bases). This CDR3 region has 15 residues. V was trimmed by 1 base and J by 0 bases, leaving 10 bases between them. Germline CDR1 is LNHDA and CDR2 is SQIVND (reference sequence). The CDR3 is CASSIVLGSSYEQYF. In DNA, the CDR3 is TGTGCCAGTAGTATAGTCTTGGGGAGCTCCTACGAGCAGTACTTC.

The chain carries TRBV3-1 (or the pseudogene TRBV3-2) and TRBJ1-2; D possibly corresponds to TRBD1 (6 bases). The CDR3 has 13 residues. Germline V CDR1 and CDR2: LGHDT, YNNKEL (reference sequence). V lost 4 bases to trimming and J lost 6 bases, with 12 bases between them. The CDR3 DNA sequence: TGTGCCAGCAGCCCCACCGGGACAAATGGCTACACCTTC. It specifies CASSPTGTNGYTF.

The chain combines TRBV4-2 with TRBJ1-1; 8 bases agree with TRBD1. CDR1 is LGHNA, CDR2 YNFKEQ, per germline. With 5 bases clipped from V and 8 bases from J, the junction kept 10 bases outside the gene matches. The CDR3 runs 14 residues. CDR3 bases: TGTGCCAGCAGCGCACGATCCTGGGACAGGGAAGCTTTCTTT. Translating it yields CASSARSWDREAFF.

The CDR3 loop reads CASSLGQEDDEQYF. The CDR3 DNA sequence: TGTGCCAGCAGTTTAGGCCAGGAGGACGACGAGCAGTACTTC. The chain combines TRBV27 with TRBJ2-7, with TRBD2 as a possible D gene (5 bases). V was cut by 2 bases and J by 5 bases, with 13 bases left in between. Germline-derived CDR1 and CDR2 are MNHEY and SMNVEV (reference sequence). The CDR3 totals 14 residues.

CDR3 coding DNA: TGCAGCGTCCTGGACAGGCAGGTCGGAAACACCATATATTTT. Translated, it gives CSVLDRQVGNTIYF. V usage is TRBV29-1 and J usage is TRBJ1-3; TRBD1 matches at 7 bases. V shed 6 bases and J 4 bases; nucleotides not matched to a gene: 9. This CDR3 region has 14 residues. Germline V gene data show CDR1 as SQVTM and CDR2 as ANQGSEA.

The chain links TRBV12-3 or TRBV12-4 to TRBJ1-2; D unresolved. The length of the CDR3 is 11 residues. V shed 6 bases and J shed 7 bases, with 9 bases lying between them. CDR3 amino acids: CASSTAFGYTF. CDR3 nucleotide sequence: TGTGCCAGCAGCACAGCTTTTGGCTACACCTTC.

The V call is TRBV11-2, the J call TRBJ1-2; TRBD1 might be the D (6 bases). The germline V gene encodes CDR1 SGHAT and CDR2 FQNNGV. Trimming took 5 bases from V and 2 from J, leaving 15 bases between them. This CDR3 region has 15 residues. The CDR3 DNA sequence: TGTGCCAGCAGCCAAACGGGGGCAGGGAACTATGGCTACACCTTC. Translated, it gives CASSQTGAGNYGYTF. Filled out from reference TRBV11-2 and TRBJ1-2, the complete variable domain reads EAGVAQSPRYKIIEKRQSVAFWCNPISGHATLYWYQQILGQGPKLLIQFQNNGVVDDSQLPKDRFSAERLKGVDSTLKIQPAKLEDSAVYLCASSQTGAGNYGYTFGSGTRLTVV.